This TCR beta chain derives from a study of T cell responses to AZD1222 COVID-19 vaccine. The table came from immunoSEQ multiplex PCR; TCRdb's copy has only in-frame clones and leaves some out. The sample includes roughly 150,000 clones, 85% to 90% of them seen just once. Germline CDR1 is SGHRS and CDR2 is YFSETQ. V lost 0 bases and J lost 3; bases outside the gene matches: 2. This CDR3 is built from 14 residues. Pooled samples include second doses given at about 4 or 12 weeks. Remarks on this clone: Its antigen is not identified.

Notes on the study in general: Clonal diversity was possibly underestimated; the donors were predominantly white British and more often female. Seropositive AZD1222 recipients at baseline numbered only five or six.

Sequencing was performed on peripheral blood, taken 28 days after the second AZD1222 dose. The sequence derives from an adult who received the AZD1222 COVID-19 vaccine. The rearrangement links TRBV5-1 to TRBJ1-2; TRBD1 aligns across 7 bases. As DNA, the CDR3 is TGCGCCAGCAGCTTGGCAGGGGGAGACTATGGCTACACCTTC. It is translated as CASSLAGGDYGYTF.